One sample yielded the 16 T cell receptor beta chains listed below, sequenced in a study of blood T cells in healthy people across ages. A sample-barcoded 5' primer and a J-beta primer mix were used in a second PCR of roughly 7 to 11 cycles. MiXCR was run by TCRdb on the 5' RACE reads, yielding one entry per CDR3 protein. The table includes roughly 900,000 distinct CDR3 sequences, under 35% detected once. Sequenced input: blood. The source of these receptors is a woman older than 75 in good health.

This clonotype was seen a few times. A much larger clone differs from this one at a single base, so this may be a read error. This rearrangement joins TRBV7-2 to TRBJ2-5, with D tentatively TRBD1 or TRBD2 (5 bases each). The CDR3 spans 17 residues. V shed 1 base and J shed 9 bases, with 24 bases lying between them. Germline V gene data show CDR1 as SGHTA and CDR2 as FQGNSA. The chain's CDR3 is CASSLESRAVGRAAQYF. CDR3 bases: TGTGCCAGCAGCTTAGAATCGCGAGCGGTGGGCAGGGCGGCCCAGTACTTC. The full variable domain, in which reference TRBV7-2 and TRBJ2-5 provide the parts outside the CDR3, is GAGVSQSPSNKVTEKGKDVELRCDPISGHTALYWYRQSLGQGLEFLIYFQGNSAPDKSGLPSDRFSAERTGGSVSTLTIQRTQQEDSAVYLCASSLESRAVGRAAQYFGPGTRLLVL.

This clonotype came up a few times. V is TRBV18 and J is TRBJ2-7; 7 positions agree with TRBD1. This CDR3 is built from 15 residues. Germline V gene data show CDR1 as KGHSH and CDR2 as LQKENI. With 4 bases clipped from V and 2 bases from J, the junction kept 8 bases outside the gene matches. DNA for the CDR3: TGTGCCAGCTCACTGAGCCGGGACAGAGCCTACGAGCAGTACTTC. Protein sequence: CASSLSRDRAYEQYF.

This clonotype has just a few counts. The chain uses TRBV20-1 and TRBJ2-5; D is perhaps TRBD2 (5 bases). The CDR3 spans 15 residues. V was clipped by 2 bases and J by 5 bases, with 18 bases between them. CDR1 DFQATT and CDR2 SNEGSKA come from the germline V gene (reference sequence). For the CDR3, the DNA is TGCAGTGCTAGACCAGCGGACTCGCCTTGGGAGACCCAGTACTTC. Amino acid sequence: CSARPADSPWETQYF.

About this clonotype itself: An end of the junction differs from the germline gene, which may be a read error. The chain has TRBV2 and TRBJ1-5, with TRBD1 matching over 7 bases. The germline CDR1 and CDR2 sequences are SNHLY and FYNNEI. The CDR3 extends over 14 amino acids. The CDR3 DNA is TGTGCCGGCAGTCGACAGGGTTCTTCTCAGCCCCAGCATTTT. Translating gives CAGSRQGSSQPQHF.

This clonotype has ten or more counts. J is TRBJ2-7 and V is TRBV7-9; D call uncertain. Germline V gives CDR1 SEHNR, CDR2 FQNEAQ (reference sequence). CDR3 size: 11 residues. V was shortened by 5 bases and J by 4 bases, with 6 bases between the two germline ends. CDR3 in amino acids: CASSARYEQYF. For the CDR3, the DNA is TGTGCCAGCAGCGCTAGGTACGAGCAGTACTTC.

Concerning this clonotype: The junction and the germline gene differ at one end; a read error may be behind it. J is TRBJ2-7 and V is TRBV27; D might be TRBD1 (5 bases). CDR3 length: 17 amino acids. Looked up from germline, CDR1 is MNHEY and CDR2 is SMNVEV (reference sequence). CDR3 in DNA: TGTGCCAGCAGTAACCGGGTCCGACAGCGTGAGACCTACGAGCGGTACTTC. It specifies CASSNRVRQRETYERYF.

This clonotype was counted ten times or more. In DNA, the CDR3 is TGCAGTGCTAACCGTGGACTAGTAGGCTACAATGAGCAGTTCTTC. It translates to CSANRGLVGYNEQFF. The chain carries TRBV20-1 and TRBJ2-1; 7 nucleotides align to TRBD2. The CDR3 totals 15 residues. The V gene end was trimmed by 4 bases and the J gene end by 3 bases; junction bases not matched to a gene: 9. Looked up from germline, CDR1 is DFQATT and CDR2 is SNEGSKA (reference sequence).

This clonotype was counted between two and nine times. This may stem from a read error, because a much larger clone lies one nucleotide away. The rearrangement links TRBV7-2 to TRBJ2-5, with 8 nucleotides matching TRBD2. This CDR3 has 16 amino acids. The germline gives CDR1 SGHTA, CDR2 FQGNSA. J was trimmed by 11 bases and V by 5 bases; bases with no gene match: 19. CDR3 DNA sequence: TGTGCCAGCAGCCCGTTCTTCAAAGGACTAGCAAATGAGCAGTACTTC. Translated, it gives CASSPFFKGLANEQYF. Together with reference TRBV7-2 and TRBJ2-5, the CDR3 gives the full variable domain: GAGVSQSPSNKVTEKGKDVELRCDPISGHTALYWYRQSLGQGLEFLIYFQGNSAPDKSGLPSDRFSAERTGGSVSTLTIQRTQQEDSAVYLCASSPFFKGLANEQYFGPGTRLLVL.

V is TRBV11-3 and J is TRBJ2-5; D unclear. Germline V gene sequence: CDR1 SGHNT, CDR2 YENEEA. V lost 1 base and J lost 9, with 12 bases in between. This CDR3 is built from 13 residues. CDR3 sequence (DNA): TGTGCCAGCAGCTTAGGGGCTAGTCGGGCCCAGTACTTC. This gives the protein CASSLGASRAQYF.

This clonotype was detected many times. The J gene is TRBJ2-5, the V gene TRBV20-1, with D possibly TRBD1 on 6 matching bases. Germline V gene sequence: CDR1 DFQATT, CDR2 SNEGSKA (reference sequence). V was cut by 1 base and J by 4 bases, with 10 bases left in between. The CDR3 has 13 amino acids. The CDR3 region is CSARGGQTETQYF. The CDR3 DNA follows: TGCAGTGCTAGAGGGGGGCAGACAGAGACCCAGTACTTC.

The chain combines TRBV18 with TRBJ1-5; 7 bases align to TRBD1. Germline CDR1 and CDR2: KGHSH and LQKENI. The CDR3 length is 14 residues. V lost 3 bases, J lost 4 bases, and 3 bases stayed unmatched. The CDR3 is CASSPPTGNQPQHF. The CDR3 DNA follows: TGTGCCAGCTCACCCCCGACAGGGAATCAGCCCCAGCATTTT.

V and J are TRBV20-1 and TRBJ2-2; 9 positions agree with TRBD1. Per the germline V gene, CDR1 is DFQATT and CDR2 is SNEGSKA (reference sequence). Germline trimming cut 6 bases from V and 0 bases from J; bases unmatched to any gene: 14. CDR3 size: 18 residues. In nucleotides, the CDR3 is TGCAGTGCCTACCCTAGGGACAGGGAACGATCGAACACCGGGGAGCTGTTTTTT. This codes for CSAYPRDRERSNTGELFF.

This clonotype was counted many times. The chain combines TRBV4-3 with TRBJ1-6; no reliable D call. CDR1 is LGHNA, CDR2 YSLEER, per germline. The CDR3 consists of 17 residues. V was cut by 1 base and J by 2 bases, with 12 bases left in between. The CDR3 DNA follows: TGCGCCAGCAGCCAAGCTGCACAGCTGCCCTATAATTCACCCCTCCACTTT. Translation: CASSQAAQLPYNSPLHF.

This clonotype was found a few times. This sequence joins TRBV7-8 and TRBJ2-7, with a possible D match to TRBD1 (5 bases). The CDR3 has 16 residues. CDR1 and CDR2 (germline): SGHVS, FQNEAQ. Trimming stripped 5 bases from V and 3 bases from J, with 20 bases between. CDR3 region: CASSLSVWGPRYEQYF. The CDR3, as DNA: TGTGCCAGCAGCCTTAGTGTCTGGGGCCCGCGCTACGAGCAGTACTTC.

This clonotype was seen only once. This chain links TRBV7-2 with TRBJ2-4; 13 bases map to TRBD2. After removal of 4 bases from V and 0 bases from J, the junction contained 9 bases not matched to a gene. Germline V gene data show CDR1 as SGHTA and CDR2 as FQGNSA. The CDR3 is made up of 19 amino acids. CDR3 DNA: TGTGCCAGCAGCTCGGGACTAGCGGGATCAGAATTAGCCAAAAACATTCAGTACTTC. Encoded protein: CASSSGLAGSELAKNIQYF.

This clonotype came up many times. The chain joins TRBV6-6 to TRBJ1-2; D unclear. V dropped 1 base and J dropped 1 base, with 16 bases sitting between them. This CDR3 has 17 residues. The germline V gene has CDR1 MNHNY and CDR2 SVGAGI (reference sequence). The CDR3 sequence: CASSYFPEAIINYGYTF. DNA for the CDR3: TGTGCCAGCAGTTACTTTCCAGAGGCTATTATTAACTATGGCTACACCTTC.